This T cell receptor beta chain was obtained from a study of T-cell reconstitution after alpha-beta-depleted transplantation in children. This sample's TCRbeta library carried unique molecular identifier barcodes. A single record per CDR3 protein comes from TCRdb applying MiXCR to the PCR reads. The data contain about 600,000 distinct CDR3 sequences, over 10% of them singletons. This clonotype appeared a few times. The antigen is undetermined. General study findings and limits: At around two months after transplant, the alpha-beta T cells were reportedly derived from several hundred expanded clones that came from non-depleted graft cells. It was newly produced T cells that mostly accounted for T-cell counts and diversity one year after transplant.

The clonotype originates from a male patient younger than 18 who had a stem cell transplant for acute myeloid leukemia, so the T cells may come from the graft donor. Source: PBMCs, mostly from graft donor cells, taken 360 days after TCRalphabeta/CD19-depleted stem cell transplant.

In DNA, the CDR3 is TGTGCCAGCTCCCGGGTTGAGTCCTACGAGCAGTACTTC. Translated, it gives CASSRVESYEQYF. V usage is TRBV18 and J usage is TRBJ2-7; D unresolved. There are 13 residues in the CDR3. Germline CDR1 reads KGHSH; CDR2 reads LQKENI. The germline V and J ends were trimmed by 6 bases and 1 base, with 10 bases remaining between them.